This TCR beta chain derives from a study of blood T cell repertoires in COVID-19. The CDR3 sequence is 13 residues long. Germline values: CDR1 GTSNPN, CDR2 SVGIG (reference sequence). With 7 bases removed from V and 7 bases from J, the gap between germline ends came to 17 bases. The repertoire was sequenced with immunoSEQ multiplex PCR; TCRdb's copy has only in-frame clones and lacks some. The sample includes 200,000 to 300,000 clones, approximately 83% seen only once; the top ten take around 5.5%. The material sequenced was peripheral blood. V gene TRBV30 combines with J gene TRBJ2-4, with a tentative D call TRBD2 (6 bases). The TCR sequence derives from a human donor in a cohort sampled during active COVID-19. The CDR3 DNA sequence: TGTGCCTCAACGCGGGACCCTACTAACATTCAGTACTTC. Its translation is CASTRDPTNIQYF.